Listed here is a single TCR beta chain. The entry originates in a study of blood T cells in healthy people across ages. About the study: Per two T cells, template switching captured roughly one barcoded beta molecule.

PBMCs numbering at least 7 million were isolated per sample. The second PCR ran about 6 to 11 cycles with a sample-barcoded 5' primer and J-beta primers. Each cDNA molecule was tagged by a template-switch adaptor with 12 random nucleotides. TCRdb re-called the 5' RACE reads through MiXCR, storing one row per CDR3 protein. The repertoire includes a few hundred thousand distinct CDR3 sequences, 52% of them detected once, and 45% to 55% sits in the top ten. Sequenced: blood. The origin of this receptor is a man aged 55 to 70 in good health.

The CDR3 region has the DNA TGCAGTGCTAGTCGGACAGGGGGGTGGTACACTGAAGCTTTCTTT. This gives the protein CSASRTGGWYTEAFF. This sequence joins TRBV20-1 and TRBJ1-1, with 10 bases identical to TRBD1. Germline lookup yields CDR1 DFQATT and CDR2 SNEGSKA (reference sequence). The ends lost 3 bases at V and 3 bases at J; junction bases unmatched: 7. The CDR3 runs to 15 residues.